This record concerns one TCR beta chain sequence. The germline CDR1 and CDR2 sequences are MNHEY and SMNVEV (reference sequence). V lost 4 bases and J 5 bases, leaving 17 bases between the germline ends. The CDR3 spans 15 residues. In TCRdb, the RT-PCR reads were re-called with MiXCR into one record per CDR3 protein. In the table there are approximately 720,000 distinct CDR3 sequences, more than 13% of which are singletons. The chain uses TRBV27 and TRBJ1-2; a possible D gene is TRBD1 (5 bases). The sequenced sample consisted of memory CD4+ T cells from blood. This clonotype was sampled from a female donor in good health, serving as a healthy control. CDR3 sequence (DNA): TGTGCCAGCAGTTCACAGGTTGCCGCCACGTATGGCTACACCTTC. This codes for CASSSQVAATYGYTF.